The clone carrying this TCR beta chain was detected only a few times. The data stem from a study of blood T cell repertoires in COVID-19. Study-wide context: Sources were T cells, B-cell-depleted T cells, or PBMCs; the material itself was cDNA or gDNA.

Germline CDR1 is SGHVS and CDR2 is FNYEAQ. V lost 0 bases and J 1 base, leaving 7 bases between the germline ends. The CDR3 length is 14 residues. Recruited during active infection, patients (from Seattle) were subsequently followed longitudinally. Profiling relied on immunoSEQ multiplex PCR, and the TCRdb table lists in-frame clones only, not all of them. The profile shows over 90,000 clones, roughly 90% of them singletons. This clonotype was sampled from a woman aged 50 to 60 with COVID-19, enrolled during active disease. The chain uses TRBV7-6 and TRBJ2-7, with D tentatively TRBD1 (6 bases). Sequenced: peripheral blood. The CDR3 spells CASSLATGSYEQYF. CDR3 DNA: TGTGCCAGCAGCTTAGCCACAGGGTCCTACGAGCAGTACTTC.